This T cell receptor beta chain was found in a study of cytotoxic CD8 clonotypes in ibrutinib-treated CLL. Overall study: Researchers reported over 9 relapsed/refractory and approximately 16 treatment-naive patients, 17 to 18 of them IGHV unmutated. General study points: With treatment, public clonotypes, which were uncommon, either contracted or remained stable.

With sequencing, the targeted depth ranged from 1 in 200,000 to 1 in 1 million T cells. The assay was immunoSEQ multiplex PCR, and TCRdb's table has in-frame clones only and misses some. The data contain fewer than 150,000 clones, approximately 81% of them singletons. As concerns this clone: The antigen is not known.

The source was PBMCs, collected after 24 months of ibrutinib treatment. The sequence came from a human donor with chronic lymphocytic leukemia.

CDR3: CASSHSNTDTQYF. The DNA for the CDR3 is TGTGCCAGCAGCCACAGTAACACAGATACGCAGTATTTT. The rearrangement uses TRBV7-9 and TRBJ2-3; no reliable D call. The germline CDR1 and CDR2 sequences are SEHNR and FQNEAQ (reference sequence). Trimming removed 5 bases from V and 2 bases from J, with 8 bases in between. CDR3 length: 13 residues.